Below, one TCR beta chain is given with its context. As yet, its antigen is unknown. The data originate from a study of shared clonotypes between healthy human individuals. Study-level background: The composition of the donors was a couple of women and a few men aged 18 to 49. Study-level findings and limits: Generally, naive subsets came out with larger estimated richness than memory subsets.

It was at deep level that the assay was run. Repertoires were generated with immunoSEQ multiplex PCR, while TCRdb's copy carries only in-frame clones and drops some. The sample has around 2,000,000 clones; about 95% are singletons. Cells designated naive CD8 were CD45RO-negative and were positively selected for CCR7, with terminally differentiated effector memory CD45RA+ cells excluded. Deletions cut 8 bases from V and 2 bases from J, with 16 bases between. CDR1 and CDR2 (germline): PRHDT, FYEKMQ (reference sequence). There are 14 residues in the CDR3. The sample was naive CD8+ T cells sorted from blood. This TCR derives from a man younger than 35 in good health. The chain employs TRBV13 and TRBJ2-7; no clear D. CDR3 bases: TGTGCCAGCGCCTTCCACGGCGGACCCTACGAGCAGTACTTC. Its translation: CASAFHGGPYEQYF. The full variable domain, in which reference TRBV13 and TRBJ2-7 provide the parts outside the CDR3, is AAGVIQSPRHLIKEKRETATLKCYPIPRHDTVYWYQQGPGQDPQFLISFYEKMQSDKGSIPDRFSAQQFSDYHSELNMSSLELGDSALYFCASAFHGGPYEQYFGPGTRLTVT.